The rows below give T cell receptor beta chains drawn from one sample of a study of shared clonotypes between healthy human individuals. The method was immunoSEQ multiplex PCR; TCRdb's version includes in-frame clones alone and lacks a portion of them. The sample carries roughly 490,000 clones, roughly four fifths recorded once. Sequencing was done on a sample of PBMCs. These receptors were collected from a woman aged 40 to 50 in good health. Some clones in this sample may be carry-over from other donors' samples. Each CDR3 is given with its conserved first and last residue. Fields, in order: CDR3 DNA, CDR3 protein, D gene, clone size, V gene, J gene. A D gene is named only where the DNA matches it firmly. Clone size is shown for a subset of rows, as once, few, many or a class of expanded clone.

TGCGCCAGCAAACCCTTTCGCACAGATACGCAGTATTTT	CASKPFRTDTQYF	.	.	TRBV10-2	TRBJ2-3
TGCAGCGCCTACGGGACGGGAAACACCGGGGAGCTGTTTTTT	CSAYGTGNTGELFF	.	.	TRBV29-1	TRBJ2-2
TGTGCCAGCAGCTTAGAACCCCCGAATGAAGCTTTCTTT	CASSLEPPNEAFF	.	once	TRBV11-1	TRBJ1-1
TGTGCCAGCATAGCCCCGGGGCGGAATAATCAGCCCCAGCATTTT	CASIAPGRNNQPQHF	.	.	TRBV6-1	TRBJ1-5
TGTGCCAGCAGCCCAATGACAGGCGGTAGAGAAGCTTTCTTT	CASSPMTGGREAFF	.	once	TRBV11-2	TRBJ1-1
TGTGCCAGTAGTATGGGACCGTATAGCAATCAGCCCCAGCATTTT	CASSMGPYSNQPQHF	.	.	TRBV19	TRBJ1-5
TGTGCCAGTAGTAGCCCGGGCCGAGTAGGCGGGCATCGGGAGACCCAGTACTTC	CASSSPGRVGGHRETQYF	.	.	TRBV19	TRBJ2-5
TGTGCCAGCAGTTTCCCGGCCGGAGCTGAGCAGTTCTTC	CASSFPAGAEQFF	.	.	TRBV28	TRBJ2-1
TGTGCCAGCAGCCCGGACAGGGACGAGCAGTACTTC	CASSPDRDEQYF	TRBD1	few	TRBV7-9	TRBJ2-7
TGTGCCAGCAGCGCATTTATTGCAGGCCCTCACAATGAGCAGTTCTTC	CASSAFIAGPHNEQFF	.	many	TRBV7-9	TRBJ2-1
TGTGCCACCACAACCGGCCTGAACACCGGGGAGCTGTTTTTT	CATTTGLNTGELFF	.	.	TRBV28	TRBJ2-2
TGCGCCAGCAGCCCTGACAGGGTAAGGACGAACACTGAAGCTTTCTTT	CASSPDRVRTNTEAFF	TRBD1	.	TRBV4-3	TRBJ1-1
TGTGCCAGAACCGGGACAGACTCCTACAATGAGCAGTTCTTC	CARTGTDSYNEQFF	TRBD1	.	TRBV2	TRBJ2-1
TGTGCCAGCAGTTCCCCCCTCAACCGGGACAGGGGATCGGGTACTGAAGCTTTCTTT	CASSSPLNRDRGSGTEAFF	TRBD1	once	TRBV28	TRBJ1-1
TGTGCCAGCAGGGGACAGGGGGCCTACGAGCAGTACTTC	CASRGQGAYEQYF	TRBD1	.	TRBV28	TRBJ2-7
TGTGCCAGCAGTTACAGCCCTGGCCAAGGCGCCATTCAGTACTTC	CASSYSPGQGAIQYF	.	once	TRBV6-6	TRBJ2-4
TGTGCCAGCTCATCACTAGCGGGTTCCCCCCGGGCCTACGAGCAGTACTTC	CASSSLAGSPRAYEQYF	TRBD2	.	TRBV18	TRBJ2-7
TGTGCCAGCAGTGAGATGGGGGCGGCCGGGGAGCTGTTTTTT	CASSEMGAAGELFF	.	.	TRBV6-1	TRBJ2-2
TGTGCCAGCAGCTTCTCTGGGGCCAACGTCCTGACTTTC	CASSFSGANVLTF	.	.	TRBV7-2	TRBJ2-6
TGTGCCAGCAGCTTAGTTGTCGGGAGCTCCTACAATGAGCAGTTCTTC	CASSLVVGSSYNEQFF	.	.	TRBV7-6	TRBJ2-1
TGTGCCAGCAGTTTCGCGGCAGGGAGTAGTGGTACGCAGTATTTT	CASSFAAGSSGTQYF	.	.	TRBV27	TRBJ2-3
TGTGCCAGCAGCGCGGCAGGGGGACAAGAGACCCAGTACTTC	CASSAAGGQETQYF	TRBD1	.	TRBV11-2	TRBJ2-5
TGTGCCAGCAGTTGGACCGGGAATAGCAATCAGCCCCAGCATTTT	CASSWTGNSNQPQHF	.	.	TRBV27	TRBJ1-5
TGTGCCAGCAGCTTAGAAGTTGGGGGCGGCACAGATACGCAGTATTTT	CASSLEVGGGTDTQYF	.	.	TRBV7-9	TRBJ2-3
TGTGCCAGCAGTCTTAAAGAGGGCTACGAGCAGTACTTC	CASSLKEGYEQYF	.	many	TRBV27	TRBJ2-7
TGTGCCAGCAGCCCCCCGGCGAGGTGGAACACTGAAGCTTTCTTT	CASSPPARWNTEAFF	.	.	TRBV5-6	TRBJ1-1